Listed below are T cell receptor beta chains from one sample, sequenced in a study of shared clonotypes between healthy human individuals. Sequenced by immunoSEQ multiplex PCR; TCRdb stores in-frame clones only, minus some. Of some 2,000,000 clones listed, approximately 94% were seen once; the top ten hold roughly 1%. The source material was naive CD8+ T cells sorted from blood. These receptors all stem from a young man in good health. Each CDR3 is given with its conserved first and last residue. Fields, in order: clone size, D gene, J gene, V gene, CDR3 protein, CDR3 DNA. The D gene is left open where the match is weak. Not every row has a clone size; where given, it reads once, few, many or a size class.

>.|TRBD1|TRBJ1-1|TRBV18
CASSPQGAAPEAFF
TGTGCCAGCTCGCCACAGGGGGCGGCCCCTGAAGCTTTCTTT
>once|.|TRBJ2-1|TRBV5-1
CASSLRIGSYNEQFF
TGCGCCAGCAGCTTACGTATTGGTTCCTACAATGAGCAGTTCTTC
>.|.|TRBJ2-5|TRBV6-5
CASSYQGAGETQYF
TGTGCCAGCAGTTACCAAGGGGCCGGGGAGACCCAGTACTTC
>.|TRBD1|TRBJ2-7|TRBV27
CASSHTGTGISYEQYF
TGTGCCAGCAGTCATACCGGGACAGGCATATCCTACGAGCAGTACTTC
>.|.|TRBJ1-2|TRBV19
CASSMVPGSTGYTF
TGTGCCAGTAGTATGGTTCCGGGGTCGACAGGCTACACCTTC
>.|.|TRBJ2-6|TRBV5-4
CASSPTSGAVGANVLTF
TGTGCCAGCAGCCCTACGAGTGGGGCAGTGGGGGCCAACGTCCTGACTTTC
>.|.|TRBJ1-4|TRBV6-8
CASSYSRVPSTSSNEKLFF
TGTGCCAGCAGTTACTCGAGAGTTCCCAGCACCTCGTCTAATGAAAAACTGTTTTTT
>.|.|TRBJ2-7|TRBV27
CASSLLGVTSYEQYF
TGTGCCAGCAGTTTATTGGGGGTTACCTCCTACGAGCAGTACTTC
>.|TRBD2|TRBJ2-7|TRBV27
CASSSSPGAGGSYEQYF
TGTGCCAGCAGTTCTAGCCCAGGAGCGGGAGGATCCTACGAGCAGTACTTC
>.|.|TRBJ2-5|TRBV7-9
CASSLAGGEETQYF
TGTGCCAGCAGCTTAGCCGGAGGGGAAGAGACCCAGTACTTC
>.|.|TRBJ2-7|TRBV6-6
CATAPPGPTYEQYF
TGTGCCACTGCCCCACCGGGTCCCACCTACGAGCAGTACTTC
>.|.|TRBJ2-1|TRBV27
CASTGSGDNEQFF
TGTGCCAGCACCGGGAGTGGGGACAATGAGCAGTTCTTC
>.|.|TRBJ1-1|TRBV6-5
CASSYSIGGNTEAFF
TGTGCCAGCAGTTACTCAATTGGGGGGAACACTGAAGCTTTCTTT
>.|TRBD1|TRBJ1-1|TRBV10-1
CASSPGTGVLATEAFF
TGCGCCAGCAGTCCCGGGACAGGGGTATTGGCCACTGAAGCTTTCTTT
>.|.|TRBJ1-6|TRBV25-1
CASSEWGPDKALHF
TGTGCCAGCAGTGAATGGGGTCCGGATAAGGCCCTCCACTTT
>.|TRBD2|TRBJ2-5|TRBV15
CATSRVARGDLQETQYF
TGTGCCACCAGCAGAGTTGCGCGGGGGGACCTCCAAGAGACCCAGTACTTC
>once|.|TRBJ2-7|TRBV4-1
CASSSASGPYEQYF
TGCGCCAGCAGCAGCGCGTCGGGCCCCTACGAGCAGTACTTC
>.|TRBD1|TRBJ1-1|TRBV15
CATSREAGGGFPEAFF
TGTGCCACCAGCAGAGAGGCAGGGGGCGGTTTCCCTGAAGCTTTCTTT
>.|TRBD1|TRBJ1-2|TRBV7-9
CASSHRDRGSYGYTF
TGTGCCAGCAGCCACCGGGACAGGGGCTCCTATGGCTACACCTTC
>.|.|TRBJ1-5|TRBV5-5
CASSLGTSGLLSQPQHF
TGTGCCAGCAGCTTGGGTACGTCAGGGTTATTAAGTCAGCCCCAGCATTTT
>.|TRBD2|TRBJ2-1|TRBV29-1
CSVEIWASGGYNEQFF
TGCAGCGTTGAAATTTGGGCTAGCGGGGGGTACAATGAGCAGTTCTTC
>.|.|TRBJ1-4|TRBV11-2
CASSFAGEGESEKLFF
TGTGCCAGCAGCTTCGCGGGAGAGGGCGAGAGTGAAAAACTGTTTTTT
>.|TRBD2|TRBJ2-1|TRBV7-2
CASSWWTSGVNNEQFF
TGTGCCAGCAGCTGGTGGACTAGCGGGGTTAACAATGAGCAGTTCTTC
>.|.|TRBJ1-2|TRBV6-5
CASRLAGGSYGYTF
TGTGCCAGCAGGCTGGCCGGGGGCAGCTATGGCTACACCTTC
>few|.|TRBJ1-1|TRBV4-1
CASSPIGKDTEAFF
TGCGCCAGCAGCCCAATAGGGAAGGACACTGAAGCTTTCTTT
>.|TRBD1|TRBJ1-1|TRBV18
CASSADRVSDTEAFF
TGTGCCAGCTCAGCTGACAGGGTGTCGGACACTGAAGCTTTCTTT